This T cell receptor (beta chain) was captured by sequencing in a study of T cells in Graves' hyperthyroidism and ophthalmopathy. V was clipped by 4 bases and J by 3 bases; unmatched bases: 11. This CDR3 comprises 16 residues. From germline, CDR1 is LGHDT and CDR2 YNNKEL (reference sequence). This clonotype was recorded at least ten times. Regions amplified from RNA transcripts were the TCR beta CDR3 regions. The primer set for the first-round RT-PCR of the TCR CDR3 was HTBI. TCRdb passed the multiplex PCR reads through MiXCR, listing each CDR3 protein once. The table lists under 500,000 distinct CDR3 sequences, about an eighth of them singletons.

Material: blood. The V and J genes are TRBV3-1 and TRBJ2-5, with TRBD2 matching over 7 bases. This clonotype was obtained from a man in his forties or fifties with Graves' ophthalmopathy. This chain's CDR3 is CASSLMPLLAEETQYF. The CDR3 nucleotides are TGTGCCAGCAGCCTCATGCCGCTTCTAGCGGAAGAGACCCAGTACTTC.